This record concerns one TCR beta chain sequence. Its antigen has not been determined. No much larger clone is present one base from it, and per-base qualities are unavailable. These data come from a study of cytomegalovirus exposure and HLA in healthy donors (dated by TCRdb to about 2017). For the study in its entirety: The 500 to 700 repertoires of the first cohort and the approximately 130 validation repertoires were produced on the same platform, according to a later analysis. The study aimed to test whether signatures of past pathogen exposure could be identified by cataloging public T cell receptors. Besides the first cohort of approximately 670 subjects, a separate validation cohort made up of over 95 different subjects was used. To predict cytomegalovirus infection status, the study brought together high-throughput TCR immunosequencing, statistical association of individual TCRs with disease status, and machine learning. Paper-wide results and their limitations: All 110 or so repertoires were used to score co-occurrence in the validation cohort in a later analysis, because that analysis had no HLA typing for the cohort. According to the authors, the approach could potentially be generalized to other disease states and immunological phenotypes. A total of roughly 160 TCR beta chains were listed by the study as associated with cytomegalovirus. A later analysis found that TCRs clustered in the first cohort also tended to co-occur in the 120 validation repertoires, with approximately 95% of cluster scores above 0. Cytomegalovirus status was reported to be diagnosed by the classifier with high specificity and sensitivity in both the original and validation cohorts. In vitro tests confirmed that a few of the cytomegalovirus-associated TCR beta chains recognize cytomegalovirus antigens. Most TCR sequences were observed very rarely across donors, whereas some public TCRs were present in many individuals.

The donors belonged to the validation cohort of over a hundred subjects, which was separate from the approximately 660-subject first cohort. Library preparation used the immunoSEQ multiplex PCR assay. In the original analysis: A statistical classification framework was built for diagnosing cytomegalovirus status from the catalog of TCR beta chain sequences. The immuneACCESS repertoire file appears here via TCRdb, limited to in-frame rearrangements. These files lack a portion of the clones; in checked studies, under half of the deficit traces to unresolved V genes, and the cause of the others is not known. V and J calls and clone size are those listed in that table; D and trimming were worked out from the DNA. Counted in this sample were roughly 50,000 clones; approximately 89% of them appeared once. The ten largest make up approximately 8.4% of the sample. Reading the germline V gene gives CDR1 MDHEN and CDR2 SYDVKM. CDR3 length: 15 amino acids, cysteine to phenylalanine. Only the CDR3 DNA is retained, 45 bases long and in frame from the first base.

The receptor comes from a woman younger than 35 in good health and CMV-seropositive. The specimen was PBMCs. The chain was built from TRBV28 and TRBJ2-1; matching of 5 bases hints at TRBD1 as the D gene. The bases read TGTGCGCAACTGCAGGGTTGGCCTTCCTACAATGAGCAGTTCTTC. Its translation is CAQLQGWPSYNEQFF.